Listed below are T cell receptor beta chains from one sample, sequenced in a study of cytomegalovirus exposure and HLA in healthy donors. Method: immunoSEQ multiplex PCR; TCRdb's copy keeps in-frame clones and lacks some. This sample has 150,000 to 200,000 clones; about 81% occur once, and the top ten carry 0.95% to 1.5%. Specimen: PBMCs. The receptor source for this set is a woman in her thirties in good health and CMV-seronegative. CDR3s include the opening cysteine and the closing phenylalanine or tryptophan. Fields, in order: J gene, V gene, D gene, clone size, CDR3 protein, CDR3 DNA. A D gene is named only where the DNA matches it firmly. Some rows have no size entry. The others give once, few or many, or a class for an expanded clone.

TRBJ1-2,TRBV19,TRBD1,.,CASNDRDYGYTF,TGTGCCAGTAACGACAGGGACTATGGCTACACCTTC
TRBJ2-2,TRBV6-1,TRBD1,.,CASRSGQGSTGELFF,TGTGCCAGCAGATCGGGACAGGGTTCCACCGGGGAGCTGTTTTTT
TRBJ2-7,TRBV5-1,.,once,CASSNTGNPYEQYF,TGCGCCAGCAGCAATACAGGGAACCCCTACGAGCAGTACTTC
TRBJ1-5,TRBV6-1,TRBD1,.,CASREQGASQPQHF,TGTGCCAGCAGAGAACAGGGGGCATCTCAGCCCCAGCATTTT
TRBJ2-3,TRBV6-5,TRBD2,.,CASSYGTSGSLDTQYF,TGTGCCAGCAGTTACGGTACTAGCGGGAGTCTGGATACGCAGTATTTT
TRBJ1-3,TRBV10-3,TRBD1,.,CAIRLDRDSGNTIYF,TGTGCCATCAGGCTGGACAGGGATTCTGGAAACACCATATATTTT
TRBJ2-3,TRBV6-5,.,.,CATSHDDFSTDTQYF,TGTGCCACCTCCCACGACGACTTCAGCACAGATACGCAGTATTTT
TRBJ1-2,TRBV28,.,.,CASSPQGYGYTF,TGTGCCAGCAGCCCACAGGGTTATGGCTACACCTTC
TRBJ2-3,TRBV19,TRBD1,few,CASSIRQGSTDTQYF,TGTGCCAGTAGTATTCGACAGGGGAGCACAGATACGCAGTATTTT
TRBJ1-1,TRBV6-4,.,few,CASSVAPGQTEAFF,TGTGCCAGCAGTGTTGCCCCGGGACAAACTGAAGCTTTCTTT
TRBJ2-7,TRBV7-2,TRBD2,.,CASSPTSGRVYEQYF,TGTGCCAGCAGCCCGACTAGCGGGAGGGTCTACGAGCAGTACTTC
TRBJ2-5,TRBV27,.,.,CASSWRWEETQYF,TGTGCCAGCAGTTGGAGGTGGGAAGAGACCCAGTACTTC
TRBJ2-7,TRBV7-9,.,.,CALKISGTYEQYF,TGTGCCCTAAAGATTAGCGGAACCTACGAGCAGTACTTC
TRBJ1-6,TRBV6-4,TRBD1,once,CASSPDRTASPLHF,TGTGCCAGCAGTCCGGACAGGACGGCTTCACCCCTCCACTTT
TRBJ2-3,TRBV5-1,TRBD2,.,CASSLGRTSFPDTQYF,TGCGCCAGCAGCTTGGGTAGGACTAGCTTTCCAGATACGCAGTATTTT
TRBJ2-1,TRBV4-1,TRBD2,.,CASSQLGASGSSYNEQFF,TGCGCCAGCAGCCAGCTAGGTGCCAGCGGGAGCTCCTACAATGAGCAGTTCTTC
TRBJ1-5,TRBV30,.,few,CAWSEAGAYNQPQHF,TGTGCCTGGAGTGAGGCAGGGGCTTACAATCAGCCCCAGCATTTT
TRBJ1-3,TRBV5-1,TRBD1,.,CASSLLGQGASGNTIYF,TGCGCCAGCAGCTTGCTAGGACAGGGGGCTTCTGGAAACACCATATATTTT
TRBJ1-5,TRBV19,.,.,CASSIQGSSNQPQHF,TGTGCCAGTAGTATCCAGGGCTCTAGCAATCAGCCCCAGCATTTT
TRBJ2-3,TRBV5-1,.,.,CASSFISGTDTQYF,TGCGCCAGCAGCTTTATCTCAGGGACAGATACGCAGTATTTT
TRBJ1-3,TRBV6-5,.,once,CASSYSVRTEGNTIYF,TGTGCCAGCAGTTACTCCGTTCGGACAGAAGGAAACACCATATATTTT
TRBJ1-4,TRBV28,.,.,CASSLQETNEKLFF,TGTGCCAGCAGTTTACAGGAAACTAATGAAAAACTGTTTTTT
TRBJ2-2,TRBV11-2,TRBD2,.,CASSLRLAGGYTGELFF,TGTGCCAGCAGCCTCAGGTTGGCGGGGGGATACACCGGGGAGCTGTTTTTT
TRBJ1-4,TRBV27,.,many,CASSSEGNEKLFF,TGTGCCAGCAGTTCGGAGGGGAATGAAAAACTGTTTTTT
TRBJ2-2,TRBV4-2,.,.,CASSSKMSKDIATGELFF,TGTGCCAGCAGCTCCAAGATGAGTAAAGACATTGCCACCGGGGAGCTGTTTTTT
TRBJ2-7,TRBV9,TRBD1,.,CASSITGTGSYEQYF,TGTGCCAGCAGCATAACCGGGACAGGATCCTACGAGCAGTACTTC
TRBJ2-1,TRBV6-1,TRBD2,.,CASSEWGGRVLGEQFF,TGTGCCAGCAGTGAATGGGGCGGGAGGGTCCTCGGCGAGCAGTTCTTC
TRBJ1-1,TRBV5-1,TRBD1,.,CASSFSRGPTEAFF,TGCGCCAGCAGCTTCTCCAGGGGGCCCACTGAAGCTTTCTTT
TRBJ2-7,TRBV30,TRBD2,.,CAWSTGLAGLREQYF,TGTGCCTGGAGTACCGGACTAGCGGGGCTACGAGAGCAGTACTTC
TRBJ2-2,TRBV5-1,TRBD2,few,CARGSGLADTGELFF,TGCGCCAGGGGCTCGGGACTAGCGGACACCGGGGAGCTGTTTTTT
TRBJ1-2,TRBV5-1,.,.,CASSLAAVRVGIQDYGYTF,TGCGCCAGCAGCTTGGCCGCGGTCAGGGTGGGAATCCAGGACTATGGCTACACCTTC
TRBJ1-2,TRBV29-1,.,.,CSVEGRFYGYTF,TGCAGCGTTGAAGGCAGGTTTTATGGCTACACCTTC
TRBJ2-7,TRBV30,TRBD2,.,CAWSVQSGGFYEQYF,TGTGCCTGGAGTGTACAAAGCGGGGGGTTCTACGAGCAGTACTTC
TRBJ2-7,TRBV5-5,.,.,CASRSMTGPLEQYF,TGTGCCAGCAGGTCTATGACAGGTCCCCTCGAGCAGTACTTC
TRBJ1-5,TRBV5-4,.,few,CASSLGGQNQPQHF,TGTGCCAGCAGCTTGGGTGGACAGAATCAGCCCCAGCATTTT
TRBJ2-7,TRBV29-1,TRBD2,many,CSVRLAGVNEQYF,TGCAGCGTTAGACTAGCGGGAGTCAACGAGCAGTACTTC
TRBJ2-5,TRBV18,.,.,CASSPPASLETQYF,TGTGCCAGCTCACCACCCGCGTCGTTGGAGACCCAGTACTTC
TRBJ2-3,TRBV18,.,.,CASSRTVDTQYF,TGTGCCAGCTCACGGACAGTGGATACGCAGTATTTT
TRBJ1-2,TRBV11-2,.,.,CASSSSGLTSGYTF,TGTGCCAGCAGCTCCTCCGGGCTCACTAGTGGCTACACCTTC
TRBJ2-7,TRBV5-1,TRBD1,.,CASSLEGQTYEQYF,TGCGCCAGCAGCTTGGAGGGACAGACCTACGAGCAGTACTTC
TRBJ2-6,TRBV9,.,.,CASSGHQGPSSGANVLTF,TGTGCCAGCAGCGGGCATCAGGGGCCTAGCTCTGGGGCCAACGTCCTGACTTTC
TRBJ2-5,TRBV11-2,.,.,CASNGRAEVVTQYF,TGTGCCAGTAACGGGCGGGCTGAAGTGGTGACCCAGTACTTC
TRBJ1-5,TRBV6-6,TRBD1,many,CASYPGGNSGHQPQHF,TGTGCCAGCTACCCAGGGGGTAACTCTGGGCATCAGCCCCAGCATTTT
TRBJ2-3,TRBV19,TRBD2,few,CASSKLAGGGTDTQYF,TGTGCCAGTAGCAAACTAGCGGGGGGCGGCACAGATACGCAGTATTTT
TRBJ2-7,TRBV4-1,.,.,CASSQVTAGPMEQYF,TGCGCCAGCAGCCAAGTGACCGCAGGCCCGATGGAGCAGTACTTC
TRBJ2-7,TRBV28,.,few,CASRARYEQYF,TGTGCCAGCAGAGCCCGGTACGAGCAGTACTTC
TRBJ1-5,TRBV19,.,.,CASSPQANQPQHF,TGTGCCAGTAGTCCACAGGCCAATCAGCCCCAGCATTTT
TRBJ2-1,TRBV7-6,TRBD2,.,CASSFNPGLAGLEQFF,TGTGCCAGCAGCTTCAACCCGGGACTAGCGGGATTAGAGCAGTTCTTC
TRBJ1-5,TRBV28,TRBD1,.,CASSLRDSPSSNQPQHF,TGTGCCAGCAGTTTGAGGGACAGCCCCAGTAGCAATCAGCCCCAGCATTTT
TRBJ2-1,TRBV5-4,.,.,CASSLTGGLSYNEQFF,TGTGCCAGCAGCTTGACGGGGGGCCTCTCCTACAATGAGCAGTTCTTC